The 26 T cell receptor beta chains in this list originate from one sample, sequenced in a study of CD8 T cells in ankylosing spondylitis. Notes on the study in general: Characteristic of ankylosing spondylitis blood, it appeared, was a TCR beta motif comprising roughly 8 highly homologous variants.

One entry per CDR3 protein results from TCRdb running MiXCR on the 5' RACE reads. The sample has around 490,000 distinct CDR3 sequences, about 5.4% seen once. Their specific antigens are unknown. Specimen: blood, either unsorted or a sorted T cell fraction (not recorded which). These TCRs come from a male donor with ankylosing spondylitis.

At least ten counts were recorded for this clonotype. The chain is built from TRBV7-6 and TRBJ2-5, with 10 nucleotides matching TRBD2. The CDR3 runs to 16 residues. The trim removed 3 bases at V and 0 bases at J, leaving 4 bases unmatched. Germline V CDR1 and CDR2: SGHVS, FNYEAQ. Written as DNA, the CDR3 is TGTGCCAGCAGCTTCTTCCTAGCGGGGGACCAAGAGACCCAGTACTTC. This codes for CASSFFLAGDQETQYF.

This clonotype was seen ten or more times. The rearrangement uses TRBV29-1 and TRBJ1-1, with D possibly matching TRBD1 (6 bases). V lost 3 bases to trimming and J lost 4 bases, with 15 bases between them. The CDR3 loop spans 14 amino acids. Germline CDR1 reads SQVTM; CDR2 reads ANQGSEA. CDR3 coding DNA: TGCAGCGTTGAGGGACACCCCTCAGGCACTGAAGCTTTCTTT. It translates to CSVEGHPSGTEAFF.

The genes are TRBV3-1 and TRBJ2-7; the D is unclear. CDR1 and CDR2 from the germline V gene are LGHDT and YNNKEL (reference sequence). This CDR3 contains 13 residues. The V end was cut by 4 bases, the J end by 3 bases, with 10 bases between. The CDR3 loop reads CASSPHTYYEQYF. CDR3 sequence (DNA): TGTGCCAGCAGCCCCCACACGTACTACGAGCAGTACTTC.

This clonotype was counted ten times or more. The rearrangement joins TRBV5-1 to TRBJ2-2; D is undetermined. Per the germline V gene, CDR1 is SGHRS and CDR2 is YFSETQ. There are 14 residues in the CDR3. The germline V and J ends were trimmed by 3 bases and 3 bases, with 9 bases remaining between them. The CDR3 bases are TGCGCCAGCAGCTACGGAATCTACACCGGGGAGCTGTTTTTT. It yields the protein CASSYGIYTGELFF.

This clonotype has at least ten counts. V is TRBV12-3 or TRBV12-4 and J is TRBJ1-2, with a possible D match to TRBD1 (5 bases). V shed 1 base and J shed 4 bases, with 7 bases lying between them. The CDR3 is 13 residues long. As DNA, the CDR3 is TGTGCCAGCAGTTTAGGGACACCCTATGGCTACACCTTC. Protein sequence: CASSLGTPYGYTF.

This clonotype has a count of ten or more. The chain's CDR3 is CAIRTGPSGSGNTIYF. CDR3 in DNA: TGTGCCATCAGAACAGGGCCCTCTGGCTCTGGAAACACCATATATTTT. The genes are TRBV10-3 and TRBJ1-3; TRBD1 might be the D (6 bases). Per the germline V gene, CDR1 is ENHRY and CDR2 is SYGVKD. This CDR3 is built from 16 residues. With 6 bases removed from V and 0 bases from J, the gap between germline ends came to 15 bases.

This clonotype was detected ten times or more. The V gene is TRBV28, the J gene TRBJ2-5; the D gene is possibly TRBD1 (6 bases). Trimming took 6 bases from V and 5 from J, leaving 19 bases between them. CDR1 and CDR2 (germline): MDHEN, SYDVKM. This CDR3 comprises 15 residues. In DNA, the CDR3 is TGTGCCAGCAGCCTCTTAGGGGGTCCGCGGGAGACCCAGTACTTC. Translating it yields CASSLLGGPRETQYF.

This clonotype appeared many times. The rearrangement uses TRBV12-3 or TRBV12-4 and TRBJ2-7, with D hard to call. V was cut by 4 bases and J by 5 bases, with 12 bases left in between. This CDR3 spans 13 amino acids. The CDR3 here is CASSSGPLHEQYF. CDR3 DNA sequence: TGTGCCAGCAGTTCGGGCCCTCTGCACGAGCAGTACTTC.

This clonotype came up many times. This chain links TRBV6-2 or TRBV6-3 with TRBJ1-1; D is possibly TRBD1 (6 bases). The V end was cut by 9 bases, the J end by 2 bases, with 13 bases between. CDR3 size: 13 residues. From germline, CDR1 is MNHEY and CDR2 SVGEGT. The CDR3 coding sequence is TGTGCCAGTTTCAGGGGAGGTAACACTGAAGCTTTCTTT. Amino acids: CASFRGGNTEAFF.

In its sample, this clonotype was seen many times. V usage is TRBV5-1 and J usage is TRBJ2-3, with D possibly matching TRBD1 (6 bases). The CDR3 consists of 15 residues. Germline V gene lookup returns CDR1 SGHRS and CDR2 YFSETQ. V was trimmed by 5 bases and J by 0 bases, leaving 13 bases between them. Here the CDR3 DNA reads TGCGCCAGCAGACCAACAGGGCCTAGCACAGATACGCAGTATTTT. Amino acids: CASRPTGPSTDTQYF. Complete variable domain (other parts from reference TRBV5-1 and TRBJ2-3): KAGVTQTPRYLIKTRGQQVTLSCSPISGHRSVSWYQQTPGQGLQFLFEYFSETQRNKGNFPGRFSGRQFSNSRSEMNVSTLELGDSALYLCASRPTGPSTDTQYFGPGTRLTVL.

This clonotype has at least ten counts. The V gene is TRBV7-9, the J gene TRBJ2-7; the D gene is possibly TRBD1 (5 bases). The CDR3 extends over 15 amino acids. In germline, CDR1 is SEHNR, CDR2 FQNEAQ (reference sequence). V gave up 3 bases and J gave up 3 bases, with 15 bases separating them. CDR3 bases: TGTGCCAGCAGCTTTCCCTCAGGAAGGGGCTACGAGCAGTACTTC. Translation: CASSFPSGRGYEQYF.

This clonotype was seen at least ten times. V and J are TRBV11-2 and TRBJ2-1; D not resolved. From germline, CDR1 is SGHAT and CDR2 FQNNGV. The CDR3 has 13 amino acids. Trimming took off 6 bases at V and 5 bases at J, with 11 bases between the two ends. CDR3 DNA: TGTGCCAGCAGGGCGTCAGGTAACAATGAGCAGTTCTTC. Its protein is CASRASGNNEQFF.

This clonotype was observed at least ten times. This sequence joins TRBV4-1 and TRBJ1-5; TRBD1 might be the D (6 bases). CDR3 length: 16 residues. CDR1 and CDR2 (germline): MGHRA, YSYEKL. V lost 3 bases to trimming and J lost 0 bases, with 12 bases between them. The CDR3 here is CASSHEQGNSNQPQHF. The CDR3 DNA reads as TGCGCCAGCAGCCACGAACAGGGAAATAGCAATCAGCCCCAGCATTTT.

This clonotype came up many times. The chain joins TRBV28 to TRBJ2-3; 15 nucleotides agree with TRBD2. V lost 6 bases to trimming and J lost 11 bases; unmatched junction nucleotides: 15. This CDR3 has 17 residues. Germline assignment: CDR1 MDHEN and CDR2 SYDVKM. In DNA, the CDR3 is TGTGCCAGCAGGCCTCACCCCGGACTAGCGGGAGGGGGGATGCAGTATTTT. As protein: CASRPHPGLAGGGMQYF.

This clonotype was counted ten times or more. The rearrangement links TRBV7-9 to TRBJ2-1; D remains unclear. The length of the CDR3 is 14 residues. The ends were cut back, 5 bases at V and 7 bases at J, with 15 bases in the middle. Germline V gives CDR1 SEHNR, CDR2 FQNEAQ (reference sequence). Written as DNA, the CDR3 is TGTGCCAGCAGCCTATTGGTCCCGGGTAATGAGCAGTTCTTC. It codes for CASSLLVPGNEQFF. The whole variable domain, filled in from reference TRBV7-9 and TRBJ2-1, reads DTGVSQNPRHKITKRGQNVTFRCDPISEHNRLYWYRQTLGQGPEFLTYFQNEAQLEKSRLLSDRFSAERPKGSFSTLEIQRTEQGDSAMYLCASSLLVPGNEQFFGPGTRLTVL.

Ten or more counts support this clonotype. The V gene is TRBV4-2, the J gene TRBJ2-1; no reliable D call. Germline CDR1 reads LGHNA; CDR2 reads YNFKEQ. V was shortened by 0 bases and J by 0 bases, with 12 bases between the two germline ends. This CDR3 has 17 residues. The CDR3 sequence: CASSQDWLRSSYNEQFF. In DNA form, the CDR3 reads TGTGCCAGCAGCCAAGACTGGCTAAGGAGCTCCTACAATGAGCAGTTCTTC.

This clonotype was seen at least ten times. The chain combines TRBV5-1 with TRBJ1-1; D is unclear. Germline loops: CDR1 SGHRS, CDR2 YFSETQ. Trimming shortened V by 0 bases and J by 0 bases, and 6 bases separated the two germline ends. The CDR3 runs to 14 residues. The CDR3 spells CASSLDTMNTEAFF. For the CDR3, the DNA is TGCGCCAGCAGCTTGGATACCATGAACACTGAAGCTTTCTTT.

This clonotype was recorded at least ten times. V usage is TRBV3-1 and J usage is TRBJ1-1; D perhaps matches TRBD1 (6 bases). Germline V CDR1 and CDR2: LGHDT, YNNKEL (reference sequence). The germline V and J ends were trimmed by 6 bases and 6 bases, with 8 bases remaining between them. There are 11 residues in the CDR3. CDR3: CASRGGPEAFF. For the CDR3, the DNA is TGTGCCAGCAGGGGGGGCCCTGAAGCTTTCTTT.

This clonotype occurred a few times. The chain employs TRBV3-1 and TRBJ2-3; 8 bases align to TRBD1. Germline V gene sequence: CDR1 LGHDT, CDR2 YNNKEL (reference sequence). The CDR3 consists of 17 residues. The V segment lost 1 base and the J segment 4 bases; nucleotides outside the gene matches: 10. The CDR3 region is CASSQARGRGLADTQYF. DNA for the CDR3: TGTGCCAGCAGCCAAGCAAGAGGCAGGGGGCTGGCAGATACGCAGTATTTT.

This clonotype was detected ten times or more. The CDR3 loop reads CASSLEGWYKQTQYF. The CDR3 region has the DNA TGCGCCAGCAGCTTGGAGGGGTGGTACAAACAGACCCAGTACTTC. The genes are TRBV5-1 and TRBJ2-5, with a possible D match to TRBD1 (5 bases). Trimming left V 0 bases short and J 6 bases short, with 15 bases between. This CDR3 comprises 15 residues. CDR1 is SGHRS, CDR2 YFSETQ, per germline.

In the case of this clonotype: A read error may explain this, as a much larger clone is one base away. V usage is TRBV7-9 and J usage is TRBJ2-7, with a tentative D call TRBD1 (6 bases). Germline V CDR1 and CDR2: SEHNR, FQNEAQ (reference sequence). This CDR3 region has 14 residues. V lost 7 bases and J lost 2, with 15 bases in between. The chain's CDR3 is CASNSPGVPYEQYF. The CDR3 region has the DNA TGTGCCAGCAACTCACCAGGGGTCCCCTACGAGCAGTACTTC.

The chain carries TRBV28 and TRBJ2-3; D is uncertain. The germline gives CDR1 MDHEN, CDR2 SYDVKM. The length of the CDR3 is 16 residues. Trimming cost V 3 bases and J 3 bases, with 16 bases left between them. CDR3 protein: CASSLALSRITDTQYF. CDR3 bases: TGTGCCAGCAGTTTGGCCCTCTCTAGGATAACAGATACGCAGTATTTT.

The rearrangement uses TRBV6-2 or TRBV6-3 and TRBJ2-2; D may be TRBD2 (5 bases). Germline CDR1 is MNHEY and CDR2 is SVGEGT. Trimming cost V 4 bases and J 0 bases, with 12 bases left between them. This CDR3 spans 16 amino acids. DNA of the CDR3: TGTGCCAGCAGTTCCCAGCGGAGCGCGAACACCGGGGAGCTGTTTTTT. Amino acids: CASSSQRSANTGELFF.

This clonotype was seen only a few times. The rearrangement uses TRBV28 and TRBJ1-2; the D is unclear. CDR3 length equals 13 residues. The germline V and J ends were trimmed by 4 bases and 6 bases, with 12 bases remaining between them. The V gene's germline CDR1 is MDHEN and CDR2 SYDVKM. The CDR3 nucleotides are TGTGCCAGCAGTTCCCCCCTTCGGGATGGCTACACCTTC. Amino acids: CASSSPLRDGYTF.

This clonotype was picked up many times. The chain carries TRBV4-3 and TRBJ2-3, with TRBD2 matching 7 bases. Germline V gene data show CDR1 as LGHNA and CDR2 as YSLEER. The CDR3 is made up of 18 amino acids. J was trimmed by 2 bases and V by 4 bases; bases with no gene match: 15. The CDR3 spells CASSRLGGSGPITDTQYF. The CDR3 DNA reads TGCGCCAGCAGCCGATTGGGCGGTAGCGGGCCTATCACAGATACGCAGTATTTT.

This clonotype was observed at least ten times. This CDR3 reads CSTRHGNYGYTF. DNA for the CDR3: TGCAGCACCAGACACGGAAACTATGGCTACACCTTC. The chain couples TRBV29-1 to TRBJ1-2; no reliable D call. The CDR3 is 12 amino acids. V dropped 8 bases and J dropped 2 bases, with 12 bases sitting between them. The germline V gene has CDR1 SQVTM and CDR2 ANQGSEA.